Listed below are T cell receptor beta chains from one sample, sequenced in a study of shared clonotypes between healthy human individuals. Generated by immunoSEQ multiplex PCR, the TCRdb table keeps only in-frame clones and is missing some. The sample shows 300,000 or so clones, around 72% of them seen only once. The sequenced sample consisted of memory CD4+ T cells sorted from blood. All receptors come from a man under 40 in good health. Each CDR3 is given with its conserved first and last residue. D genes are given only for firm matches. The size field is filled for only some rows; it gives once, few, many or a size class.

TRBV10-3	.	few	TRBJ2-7	CAISDRTQAAYEQYF	TGTGCCATCAGTGATAGGACGCAAGCCGCCTACGAGCAGTACTTC
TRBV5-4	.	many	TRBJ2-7	CASNSRDTRDREQYF	TGTGCCAGCAACAGCCGGGACACCCGGGACCGCGAGCAGTACTTC
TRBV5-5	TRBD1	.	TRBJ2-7	CASRRTGGDEQYF	TGTGCCAGCAGACGCACAGGGGGCGACGAGCAGTACTTC
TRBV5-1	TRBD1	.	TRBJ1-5	CASSSTGGDQPQHF	TGCGCCAGCAGCTCGACAGGGGGGGATCAGCCCCAGCATTTT
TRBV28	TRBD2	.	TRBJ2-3	CASSLLGLGTDTQYF	TGTGCCAGCAGTTTATTGGGACTAGGAACAGATACGCAGTATTTT
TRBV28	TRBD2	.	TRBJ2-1	CASTSGTTLSTDEQFF	TGTGCCAGCACCTCCGGGACTACTTTATCTACGGATGAGCAGTTCTTC
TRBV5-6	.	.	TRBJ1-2	CASSLGPNLGIYGYTF	TGTGCCAGCAGCTTGGGACCGAACCTCGGGATCTATGGCTACACCTTC
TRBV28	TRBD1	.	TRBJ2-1	CASRQTTGGWQFF	TGTGCCAGCAGGCAAACGACAGGGGGCTGGCAGTTCTTC
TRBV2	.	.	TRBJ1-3	CATPRTEASSGNTIYF	TGTGCCACCCCGCGGACAGAGGCGTCCTCTGGAAACACCATATATTTT
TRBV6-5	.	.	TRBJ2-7	CASRNSYEQYF	TGTGCCAGCAGGAACTCCTACGAGCAGTACTTC
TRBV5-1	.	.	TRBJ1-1	CASSLVAGGTEAFF	TGCGCCAGCAGCTTGGTGGCGGGTGGCACTGAAGCTTTCTTT
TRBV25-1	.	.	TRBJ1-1	CASSVETEAFF	TGTGCCAGCAGCGTCGAAACTGAAGCTTTCTTT
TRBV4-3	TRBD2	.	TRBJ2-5	CASRGTSGTQYF	TGCGCCAGCAGAGGGACTAGCGGGACCCAGTACTTC
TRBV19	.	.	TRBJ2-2	CATRRVGAGGELFF	TGTGCCACCCGCCGGGTGGGGGCAGGAGGGGAGCTGTTTTTT
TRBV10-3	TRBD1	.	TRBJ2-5	CAIRDLGTGKETQYF	TGTGCCATCAGGGACCTCGGGACAGGGAAAGAGACCCAGTACTTC
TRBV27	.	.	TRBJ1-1	CASSINRESNTEAFF	TGTGCCAGCAGTATAAACAGGGAGTCAAACACTGAAGCTTTCTTT
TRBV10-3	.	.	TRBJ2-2	CATSHSGNTGELFF	TGTGCCACCAGCCATTCTGGGAACACCGGGGAGCTGTTTTTT
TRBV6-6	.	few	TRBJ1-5	CASSYSLPPHQPQHF	TGTGCCAGCAGTTACTCTTTGCCCCCCCATCAGCCCCAGCATTTT
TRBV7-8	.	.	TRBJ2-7	CASSLSTGAGGIGQYF	TGTGCCAGCAGCTTATCCACAGGGGCGGGAGGAATCGGGCAGTACTTC
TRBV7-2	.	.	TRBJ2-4	CASRLEGAGQQGIQYF	TGTGCCAGCAGGTTGGAAGGAGCGGGTCAACAAGGGATTCAGTACTTC
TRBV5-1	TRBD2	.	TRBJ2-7	CASSPASGSSYEQYF	TGCGCCAGCAGCCCGGCTAGCGGGAGTTCCTACGAGCAGTACTTC
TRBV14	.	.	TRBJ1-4	CASSRGVGQLFF	TGTGCCAGCAGCCGGGGCGTAGGGCAACTGTTTTTT
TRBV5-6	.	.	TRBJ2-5	CASSLRWGETQYF	TGTGCCAGCAGCTTGCGCTGGGGGGAGACCCAGTACTTC
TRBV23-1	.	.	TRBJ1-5	CASSHGAGIF	TGCGCCAGCAGTCATGGGGCAGGCATTTTT
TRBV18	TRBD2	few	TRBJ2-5	CASSPPSGQETQYF	TGTGCCAGCTCACCCCCTAGCGGCCAAGAGACCCAGTACTTC
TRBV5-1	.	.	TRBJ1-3	CASSLSGGAEGNTIYF	TGCGCCAGCAGCTTGTCTGGGGGCGCGGAAGGAAACACCATATATTTT
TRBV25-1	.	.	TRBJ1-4	CASSESNREKEFF	TGTGCCAGCAGTGAATCAAACAGGGAAAAGGAGTTTTTT
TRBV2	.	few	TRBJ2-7	CATFGDSAEQYF	TGTGCCACCTTTGGGGACTCCGCCGAGCAGTACTTC
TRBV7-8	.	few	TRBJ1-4	CASSLAAGGVELFF	TGTGCCAGCAGCTTAGCGGCGGGTGGGGTTGAACTGTTTTTT
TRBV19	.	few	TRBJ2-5	CASSQGGPGETQYF	TGTGCCAGTAGTCAAGGGGGGCCGGGGGAGACCCAGTACTTC
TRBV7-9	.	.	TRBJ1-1	CASSLGGANTEAFF	TGTGCCAGCAGCTTAGGGGGGGCGAACACTGAAGCTTTCTTT
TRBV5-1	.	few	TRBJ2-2	CASSPMVAGPPTGELFF	TGCGCCAGCAGCCCAATGGTGGCTGGACCGCCCACCGGGGAGCTGTTTTTT
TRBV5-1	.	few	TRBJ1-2	CASSFDRSGYTF	TGCGCCAGCAGCTTCGACAGGTCCGGCTACACCTTC
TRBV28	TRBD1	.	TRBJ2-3	CASSLLGTGDTDTQYF	TGTGCCAGCAGCCTCTTGGGGACAGGAGACACAGATACGCAGTATTTT
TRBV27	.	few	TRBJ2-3	CASSSPGTQYF	TGTGCCAGCAGTTCCCCTGGGACGCAGTATTTT
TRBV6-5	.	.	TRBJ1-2	CASRRGHGYTF	TGTGCCAGCAGGAGGGGTCATGGCTACACCTTC
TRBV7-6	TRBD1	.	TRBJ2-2	CASSSYRGTGELFF	TGTGCCAGCAGCTCTTACAGGGGCACCGGGGAGCTGTTTTTT